What follows is one T cell receptor (beta chain) and its context. The target antigen is unknown. The sample belongs to a study of Ad26.COV2.S vaccination and SARS-CoV-2 variants. Study-wide background: Into the muscle, Ad26.COV2.S was dosed once or twice, 56 days apart. Study results and limitations: Spike-specific TCR breadth ran higher among vaccine recipients than placebo recipients.

Treatment indicated: roughly 19 received Ad26.COV2.S at low or high dose, single or two shots; about 5 received placebo; per-sample allocation not given. Sampling happened 63 days after the first vaccine or placebo injection. The vaccine antigen was prefusion-stabilized Wuhan SARS-CoV-2 spike. Method: immunoSEQ multiplex PCR; TCRdb's copy keeps in-frame clones and lacks some. The sample has more than 300,000 clones, roughly 86% seen once. Germline CDR1 reads LNHNV; CDR2 reads YYDKDF (reference sequence). The CDR3 totals 16 residues. Trimming took off 0 bases at V and 6 bases at J, with 17 bases between the two ends.

The chain couples TRBV15 to TRBJ1-1; weak D call: TRBD1 (6 bases). Sequencing used peripheral blood, obtained in a trial of Ad26.COV2.S vaccine versus placebo. This TCR was sampled from a person aged 18-65 years who received the Ad26.COV2.S COVID-19 vaccine or a placebo. Written as DNA, the CDR3 is TGTGCCACCAGCAGAGATCGGGCCAGGGGCGGCCCTGAAGCTTTCTTT. It is translated as CATSRDRARGGPEAFF. Together with reference TRBV15 and TRBJ1-1, the CDR3 gives the full variable domain: DAMVIQNPRYQVTQFGKPVTLSCSQTLNHNVMYWYQQKSSQAPKLLFHYYDKDFNNEADTPDNFQSRRPNTSFCFLDIRSPGLGDTAMYLCATSRDRARGGPEAFFGQGTRLTVV.